Each of the 16 T cell receptor beta chains below was sequenced from the same sample in a study of T cells in severe cutaneous drug reactions. The patients sequenced had a carbamazepine-induced Stevens-Johnson syndrome or toxic epidermal necrolysis reaction. TCR subtype-specific primers in iRepertoire multiplex PCR prepared libraries for bulk and single-cell sequencing. TCRdb reworked the multiplex PCR reads into one entry per CDR3 protein, no DNA. Its table lists under 2,000 distinct CDR3 sequences. Sequencing was carried out using PBMCs. These receptors were obtained from a human donor with Stevens-Johnson syndrome, a severe cutaneous drug reaction.

Measured by frequency, this clonotype is medium-sized (0.01 to 0.1%). The chain carries TRBV28 and TRBJ1-5; TCRdb's D call of TRBD1 is untestable without DNA. The CDR3 length is 17 residues. Per the germline V gene, CDR1 is MDHEN and CDR2 is SYDVKM. This CDR3 is CASSFSGTRYSNQPQHF.

This clonotype is large by frequency. V gene TRBV6-2 or TRBV6-3 combines with J gene TRBJ1-1; TCRdb designates TRBD1, a call that cannot be tested without DNA. The CDR3 covers 13 residues. Per the germline V gene, CDR1 is MNHEY and CDR2 is SVGEGT. This CDR3 reads CASSRPAGSEAFF.

This clonotype is called medium-sized (0.01 to 0.1%) based on its frequency. The V and J genes are TRBV4-1 and TRBJ2-7; TCRdb gives TRBD1 as the D gene, but with no DNA this cannot be confirmed. The CDR3 contains 15 residues. CDR1 is MGHRA and CDR2 is YSYEKL in the germline V gene. CDR3 sequence reads: CASSQVTGSSYEQYF.

According to its frequency, this clonotype is medium-sized (0.01 to 0.1%). The rearrangement links TRBV7-8 to TRBJ2-5. The CDR3 loop spans 15 amino acids. Germline V CDR1 and CDR2: SGHVS, FQNEAQ. The CDR3 here is CASSFSGYYQETQYF. Supplemented by reference TRBV7-8 and TRBJ2-5, the full variable domain reads GAGVSQSPRYKVAKRGQDVALRCDPISGHVSLFWYQQALGQGPEFLTYFQNEAQLDKSGLPSDRFFAERPEGSVSTLKIQRTQQEDSAVYLCASSFSGYYQETQYFGPGTRLLVL.

Judged by frequency, this clonotype is large. This chain connects TRBV28 to TRBJ2-3. The CDR3 covers 14 residues. The germline gives CDR1 MDHEN, CDR2 SYDVKM. The CDR3 here is CASSLVAYTDTQYF.

The rearrangement joins TRBV29-1 to TRBJ1-3; TCRdb proposes TRBD1, but this gene call is untestable without DNA. Germline CDR1 SQVTM, CDR2 ANQGSEA. There are 17 residues in the CDR3. The CDR3 loop reads CSVVGTGQGNFGNTIYF.

V usage is TRBV20-1 and J usage is TRBJ1-1; TCRdb lists TRBD1, though no DNA is available to test this call. CDR3 size: 14 residues. The germline CDR1 and CDR2 sequences are DFQATT and SNEGSKA (reference sequence). This chain's CDR3 is CSANGGWGGTEAFF.

By frequency, this clonotype is large. The chain uses TRBV28 and TRBJ1-2. The CDR3 consists of 12 residues. From germline, CDR1 is MDHEN and CDR2 SYDVKM. The CDR3: CASSQRYSGYTF.

This clonotype is deemed medium-sized by its frequency. This chain joins TRBV6-2 or TRBV6-3 and TRBJ2-7; checking the TCRdb D call of TRBD1 is not possible without DNA. CDR1 is MNHEY and CDR2 is SVGEGT in the germline V gene. This CDR3 is 13 amino acids long. CDR3 residues: CASSLAGVYEQYF.

This clonotype registers medium-sized (0.01 to 0.1%) by frequency. The CDR3 here is CASSFGRAEAFF. J is TRBJ1-1 and V is TRBV5-8. Germline V CDR1 and CDR2: SGHTS, YDEGEE. CDR3 length: 12 amino acids.

This clonotype registers medium-sized by frequency. This sequence joins TRBV5-1 and TRBJ2-1. The CDR3 is 16 residues long. Germline V gene lookup returns CDR1 SGHRS and CDR2 YFSETQ. This CDR3 is CASSLFGSRPYNEQFF.

This clonotype counts as medium-sized by frequency. The rearrangement uses TRBV12-5 and TRBJ2-3; TCRdb gives TRBD2 as the D gene, but with no DNA this cannot be confirmed. Germline CDR1 is LGHNT and CDR2 is FRNRAP. The CDR3 consists of 16 residues. The CDR3 is CASGSLGTSGTDTQYF.

This clonotype is called large based on its frequency. The rearrangement joins TRBV6-4 to TRBJ2-3. The V gene's germline CDR1 is MRHNA and CDR2 SNTAGT. This CDR3 region has 13 residues. This CDR3 reads CASSDSSQDTQYF.

The rearrangement links TRBV7-9 to TRBJ1-1; TCRdb's D call, TRBD1, is unchecked because there is no DNA. The CDR3 is 14 amino acids. Germline V lookup: CDR1 SEHNR, CDR2 FQNEAQ (reference sequence). CDR3 protein: CASSTGQPHYEAFF.

This chain connects TRBV12-3 or TRBV12-4 to TRBJ2-2; TCRdb reports TRBD1, a call that lacks DNA to check it against. This CDR3 contains 14 residues. This chain's CDR3 is CASSLGTGIRELFF.

This clonotype is labeled medium-sized based on frequency. The genes are TRBV7-8 and TRBJ2-1; checking the TCRdb D call of TRBD2 is not possible without DNA. The CDR3 sequence is 16 residues long. Germline loops: CDR1 SGHVS, CDR2 FQNEAQ. CDR3: CASSLVVQRGYNEQFF.